A single sample gave rise to the 18 T cell receptor beta chains below, sequenced in a study of neurological immune-mediated disorders. Using its own MiXCR run on the 5' RACE reads, TCRdb lists one record per CDR3 protein. The sample has roughly 66,000 distinct CDR3 sequences, 4.5% to 6% seen once; the top ten hold 2% to 2.5%. The specimen was PBMCs. Receptors originate from a woman in her seventies with multiple sclerosis.

This clonotype was found many times. V is TRBV20-1 and J is TRBJ2-5; 15 nucleotides align to TRBD2. CDR1 is DFQATT, CDR2 SNEGSKA, per germline (reference sequence). The CDR3 totals 16 residues. V gave up 2 bases and J gave up 4 bases; unmatched junction bases: 5. The CDR3 loop reads CSARPGTSGRRETQYF. Written as DNA, the CDR3 is TGCAGTGCTAGACCGGGGACTAGCGGGAGGCGAGAGACCCAGTACTTC.

Comments on this clonotype: Lacking the conserved final phenylalanine or tryptophan, this CDR3 likely reflects a read error. The rearrangement uses TRBV20-1 and TRBJ1-4; D is perhaps TRBD1 (5 bases). V lost 4 bases and J lost 0, with 12 bases in between. CDR1 and CDR2 from the germline V gene are DFQATT and SNEGSKA (reference sequence). The CDR3 covers 15 residues. The CDR3 DNA is TGCAGTGCTATTCCGGGACGGTCAACTAATGAAAAACTGTTTAAT. Translation: CSAIPGRSTNEKLFN.

This clonotype came up many times. V usage is TRBV6-1 and J usage is TRBJ2-1, with 12 bases fitting TRBD2. Germline V gene data show CDR1 as MNHNS and CDR2 as SASEGT. Trimming cost V 6 bases and J 7 bases; bases outside gene matches: 10. The CDR3 sequence is 16 residues long. The CDR3 region has the DNA TGTGCCAGCAGCGCAAACCTAGCGGGAGGGGAGAATGAGCAGTTCTTC. As protein: CASSANLAGGENEQFF.

There are many counts of this clonotype. The junction and the germline gene differ at one end; a read error may be behind it. The chain recombines TRBV12-3 or TRBV12-4 with TRBJ2-1, with D uncertain. CDR3 length: 12 amino acids. The CDR3, as DNA: TGTGCCAGCAGTTTACCCCCAGGTGTTCTCATTTTC. Residues: CASSLPPGVLIF.

This clonotype was recorded at least ten times. V usage is TRBV7-9 and J usage is TRBJ2-2, with D tentatively TRBD2 (5 bases). Trimming took 4 bases from V and 3 from J, leaving 9 bases between them. Germline values: CDR1 SEHNR, CDR2 FQNEAQ (reference sequence). The CDR3 totals 14 residues. In nucleotides, the CDR3 is TGTGCCAGCAGCTCCGTCGGGGACACCGGGGAGCTGTTTTTT. Its protein product is CASSSVGDTGELFF.

This clonotype was detected many times. V usage is TRBV9 and J usage is TRBJ2-1; D may be TRBD2 (5 bases). The V gene's germline CDR1 is SGDLS and CDR2 YYNGEE. The V gene lost 0 bases and the J gene lost 0 bases, with 13 bases spanning the gap. The CDR3 contains 17 residues. The CDR3 protein is CASSVGLAGGSYNEQFF. Here the CDR3 DNA reads TGTGCCAGCAGCGTAGGGCTGGCGGGCGGCTCCTACAATGAGCAGTTCTTC.

This clonotype was detected many times. The genes are TRBV20-1 and TRBJ2-1; TRBD2 matches at 8 bases. This CDR3 contains 15 residues. Germline V gives CDR1 DFQATT, CDR2 SNEGSKA (reference sequence). J gave up 0 bases and V 5 bases, and 6 bases lay outside the gene matches. CDR3 bases: TGCAGTGCTCAGACCCGGGAGGGCTCCTACAATGAGCAGTTCTTC. Its protein product is CSAQTREGSYNEQFF.

In this sample, this clonotype turned up many times. V is TRBV5-1 and J is TRBJ2-1; 11 bases agree with TRBD1. Germline loops: CDR1 SGHRS, CDR2 YFSETQ. The CDR3 extends over 16 amino acids. The V segment lost 2 bases and the J segment 5 bases; nucleotides outside the gene matches: 6. CDR3 protein: CASSFLGTGGDNEQFF. For the CDR3, the DNA is TGCGCCAGCAGCTTCTTGGGGACAGGGGGAGACAATGAGCAGTTCTTC.

This chain uses TRBV7-2 with TRBJ2-5; perhaps TRBD2 as D (6 bases). This CDR3 is 15 amino acids long. V was cut by 5 bases and J by 5 bases, with 18 bases left in between. Germline V lookup: CDR1 SGHTA, CDR2 FQGNSA. The CDR3 region is CASSARLGSVETQYF. The CDR3 DNA reads as TGTGCCAGCAGCGCGAGACTAGGATCGGTGGAGACCCAGTACTTC. The variable domain in full, completed from reference TRBV7-2 and TRBJ2-5, reads GAGVSQSPSNKVTEKGKDVELRCDPISGHTALYWYRQSLGQGLEFLIYFQGNSAPDKSGLPSDRFSAERTGGSVSTLTIQRTQQEDSAVYLCASSARLGSVETQYFGPGTRLLVL.

This clonotype was seen ten or more times. The chain employs TRBV6-2 or TRBV6-3 and TRBJ2-7, with 8 bases aligning to TRBD1. The germline CDR1 and CDR2 sequences are MNHEY and SVGEGT. The CDR3 is 14 residues long. Trimming cost V 0 bases and J 6 bases; bases outside gene matches: 4. CDR3 in amino acids: CASSYSGQASEQYF. The CDR3 DNA reads as TGTGCCAGCAGTTACTCGGGACAGGCTTCCGAGCAGTACTTC.

This clonotype has more than one count but fewer than ten. In nucleotides, the CDR3 is TGTGCCAGCAGTGACGGGGACGTAGGGGCAGATACGCAGTATTTT. Protein sequence: CASSDGDVGADTQYF. This chain connects TRBV6-4 to TRBJ2-3; D might be TRBD1 or TRBD2, each matching 5 bases. This CDR3 spans 15 amino acids. From germline, CDR1 is MRHNA and CDR2 SNTAGT. The ends were cut back, 2 bases at V and 4 bases at J, with 13 bases in the middle.

The genes are TRBV6-4 and TRBJ2-2; TRBD1 matches 9 bases. V was pared by 6 bases and J by 5 bases, with 7 bases of the junction left unmatched. The CDR3 is 15 residues long. Germline CDR1 and CDR2: MRHNA and SNTAGT. The CDR3 loop is CASSKDRGLTGELFF. CDR3 coding DNA: TGTGCCAGCAGCAAGGACAGGGGTCTAACCGGGGAGCTGTTTTTT.

This clonotype has ten or more counts. The gene calls are TRBV20-1 and TRBJ1-6, with D perhaps TRBD1 (5 bases). V lost 0 bases and J lost 4, with 10 bases in between. The CDR3 extends over 15 amino acids. CDR1 is DFQATT, CDR2 SNEGSKA, per germline (reference sequence). CDR3 sequence: CSAREGGQYNSPLHF. Here the CDR3 DNA reads TGCAGTGCTAGAGAGGGAGGACAATATAATTCACCCCTCCACTTT.

The chain links TRBV12-3 or TRBV12-4 to TRBJ2-7; D perhaps matches TRBD2 (5 bases). Trimming took off 5 bases at V and 0 bases at J, with 8 bases between the two ends. The CDR3 has 13 residues. CDR3 bases: TGTGCCAGCAGTCGGACTGACTCCTACGAGCAGTACTTC. Translating it yields CASSRTDSYEQYF.

The rearrangement joins TRBV5-1 to TRBJ1-1; maybe TRBD1 (5 bases). Germline V gives CDR1 SGHRS, CDR2 YFSETQ. The V gene lost 7 bases and the J gene lost 4 bases, with 14 bases spanning the gap. The length of the CDR3 is 13 residues. This chain's CDR3 is CASSRAEPTEAFF. DNA of the CDR3: TGCGCCAGCTCCAGGGCGGAGCCCACTGAAGCTTTCTTT.

Details on this clonotype: This may come from a read error, since a much larger clone is one base off. This chain links TRBV5-1 with TRBJ1-1, with D unclear. The CDR3 has 14 residues. The ends were cut back, 4 bases at V and 7 bases at J, with 17 bases in the middle. Germline V gene lookup returns CDR1 SGHRS and CDR2 YFSETQ. The CDR3 DNA sequence: TGCGCCAGCAGCGGCCTGGCCCAGACGGATGAAGCTTTCTTT. This sequence encodes CASSGLAQTDEAFF.

The rearrangement links TRBV19 to TRBJ2-7, with 11 nucleotides matching TRBD2. Unmatched junction bases numbered 12, after V lost 3 bases and J lost 5 bases. Per germline, CDR1 LNHDA and CDR2 SQIVND (reference sequence). This CDR3 spans 17 amino acids. CDR3 sequence reads: CASSIAKTSGSFNEQYF. CDR3 in DNA: TGTGCCAGTAGTATCGCAAAAACTAGCGGGAGCTTCAACGAGCAGTACTTC.

This clonotype was counted many times. The rearrangement uses TRBV20-1 and TRBJ2-2; D remains unclear. V lost 1 base to trimming and J lost 1 base, with 4 bases between them. The germline V gene has CDR1 DFQATT and CDR2 SNEGSKA (reference sequence). CDR3 length: 13 residues. The CDR3 loop is CSARGGNTGELFF. CDR3 sequence (DNA): TGCAGTGCTAGAGGGGGGAACACCGGGGAGCTGTTTTTT.